The present T cell receptor beta chain was sequenced within a study of regulatory T cells in long-lasting Graves disease. Findings and caveats of the study: For persistent Graves' patients, TCR diversity was lower than for newly diagnosed ones.

There are many counts of this clonotype. What it recognizes is unknown. This CDR3 has 14 residues. Per germline, CDR1 MGHDK and CDR2 SYGVNS. J lost 8 bases, V lost 2 bases, and 5 bases had no gene match. To make TCR beta libraries, researchers used iRepertoire HTBI primers and Arm-PCR of CDR3 regions. TCRdb re-called the multiplex PCR reads through MiXCR, storing one row per CDR3 protein. The data show about 400,000 distinct CDR3 sequences, roughly 15% seen once. Time point indicated: newly diagnosed GD, antithyroid drugs for less than 3 months. The TCR library was prepared using RNA isolated from PBMCs.

The sequence was obtained from a female donor with Graves disease. Here the sequenced sample was peripheral blood mononuclear cells (PBMCs), taken at new diagnosis, from a patient treated with antithyroid drugs. The chain combines TRBV25-1 with TRBJ2-1; 8 bases map to TRBD1. This CDR3 reads CASSEVDRADEQFF. CDR3 sequence (DNA): TGTGCCAGCAGTGAAGTGGACAGGGCGGATGAGCAGTTCTTC.